A single sample is the source of the 2 T cell receptor beta chains below, sequenced in a study of cytomegalovirus exposure and HLA in healthy donors. PCR amplification relied on 60 Vbeta primers (plus 13 Jbeta primers). Clones were sequenced by immunoSEQ multiplex PCR, and TCRdb holds only the in-frame ones, with some missing. Among about 86,000 clones listed, about two thirds were seen once. Sequenced material: PBMCs. These receptors were obtained from a man in his 60s in good health and CMV-seronegative.

A few counts support this clone. The genes are TRBV18 and TRBJ1-5; 7 bases line up with TRBD1. The trim removed 4 bases at V and 1 base at J, leaving 7 bases unmatched. Germline V gene data show CDR1 as KGHSH and CDR2 as LQKENI. The CDR3 length is 16 residues. This chain's CDR3 is CASSRDSAGSNQPQHF. The CDR3 DNA is TGTGCCAGCTCACGGGACAGCGCAGGGAGCAATCAGCCCCAGCATTTT.

This clone was seen more than once but under ten times. V is TRBV6-6 and J is TRBJ1-3; possible D gene TRBD1, 5 bases. Between the trimmed V and J ends, which lost 8 bases and 10 bases, there was a span of 18 bases. This CDR3 is built from 13 residues. The germline gives CDR1 MNHNY, CDR2 SVGAGI (reference sequence). The CDR3 coding sequence is TGTGCCAGCCTGTCGGGAGGGGATCGGACCATATATTTT. Translated, it gives CASLSGGDRTIYF.